This T cell receptor beta chain is drawn from a study of blood T cell repertoires in COVID-19. Across the whole study: From the United States, Italy and Spain came samples of acute and convalescent COVID-19.

Assay used: immunoSEQ multiplex PCR; TCRdb lists only in-frame clones, some missing. The data hold almost 250,000 clones, with about 89% observed a single time. This clone was found a few times. Trimming pared 4 bases from V and 0 bases from J, leaving 6 bases between. CDR1 SEHNR and CDR2 FQNEAQ come from the germline V gene (reference sequence). The CDR3 spans 14 residues. The specimen was peripheral blood. The clonotype originates from a woman between 55 and 75 years old who had recovered from COVID-19. The rearrangement links TRBV7-9 to TRBJ1-4; D is unclear. CDR3 nucleotides: TGTGCCAGCAGCTATGGGCCAACTAATGAAAAACTGTTTTTT. It is translated as CASSYGPTNEKLFF.